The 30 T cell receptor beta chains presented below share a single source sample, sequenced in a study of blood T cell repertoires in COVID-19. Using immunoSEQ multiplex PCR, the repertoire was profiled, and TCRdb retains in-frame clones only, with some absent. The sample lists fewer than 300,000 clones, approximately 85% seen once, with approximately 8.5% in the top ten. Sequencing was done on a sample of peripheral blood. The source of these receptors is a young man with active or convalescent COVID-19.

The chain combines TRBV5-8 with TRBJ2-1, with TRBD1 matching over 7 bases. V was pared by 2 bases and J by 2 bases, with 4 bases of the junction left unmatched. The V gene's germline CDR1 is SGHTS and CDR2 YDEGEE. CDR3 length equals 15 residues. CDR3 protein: CASSFEGQTYNEQFF. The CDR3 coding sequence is TGTGCCAGCAGCTTTGAGGGACAGACCTACAATGAGCAGTTCTTC.

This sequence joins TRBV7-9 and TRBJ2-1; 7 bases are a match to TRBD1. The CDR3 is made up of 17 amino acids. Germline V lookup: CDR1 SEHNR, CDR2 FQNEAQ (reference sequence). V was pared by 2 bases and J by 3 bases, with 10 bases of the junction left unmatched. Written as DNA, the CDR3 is TGTGCCAGCAGCTTAACCGGGACAGAAAATCTCTACAATGAGCAGTTCTTC. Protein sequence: CASSLTGTENLYNEQFF. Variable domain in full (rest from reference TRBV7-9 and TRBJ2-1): DTGVSQNPRHKITKRGQNVTFRCDPISEHNRLYWYRQTLGQGPEFLTYFQNEAQLEKSRLLSDRFSAERPKGSFSTLEIQRTEQGDSAMYLCASSLTGTENLYNEQFFGPGTRLTVL.

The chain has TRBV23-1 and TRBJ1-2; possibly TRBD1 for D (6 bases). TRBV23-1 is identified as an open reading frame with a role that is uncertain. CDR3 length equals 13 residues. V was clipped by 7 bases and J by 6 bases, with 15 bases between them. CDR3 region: CASIGGLGDGYTF. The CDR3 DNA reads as TGCGCCAGCATTGGGGGCTTGGGGGATGGCTACACCTTC.

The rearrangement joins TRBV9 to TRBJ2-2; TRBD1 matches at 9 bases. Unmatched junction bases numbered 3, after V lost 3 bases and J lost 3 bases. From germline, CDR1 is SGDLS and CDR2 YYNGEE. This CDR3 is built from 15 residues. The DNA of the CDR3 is TGTGCCAGCAGCGGTAGACAGGGGGACACCGGGGAGCTGTTTTTT. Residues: CASSGRQGDTGELFF.

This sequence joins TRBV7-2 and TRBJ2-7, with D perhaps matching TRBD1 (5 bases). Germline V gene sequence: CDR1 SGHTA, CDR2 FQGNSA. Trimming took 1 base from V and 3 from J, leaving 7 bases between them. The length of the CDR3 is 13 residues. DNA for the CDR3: TGTGCCAGCAGCTTAGGACAGCACTACGAGCAGTACTTC. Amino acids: CASSLGQHYEQYF.

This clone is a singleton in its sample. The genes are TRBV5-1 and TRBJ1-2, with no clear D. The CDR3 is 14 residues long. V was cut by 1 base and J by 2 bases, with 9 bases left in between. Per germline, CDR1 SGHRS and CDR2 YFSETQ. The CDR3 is CASSLRQTNYGYTF. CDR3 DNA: TGCGCCAGCAGCTTGCGGCAGACAAACTATGGCTACACCTTC. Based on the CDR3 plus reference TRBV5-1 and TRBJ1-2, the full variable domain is KAGVTQTPRYLIKTRGQQVTLSCSPISGHRSVSWYQQTPGQGLQFLFEYFSETQRNKGNFPGRFSGRQFSNSRSEMNVSTLELGDSALYLCASSLRQTNYGYTFGSGTRLTVV.

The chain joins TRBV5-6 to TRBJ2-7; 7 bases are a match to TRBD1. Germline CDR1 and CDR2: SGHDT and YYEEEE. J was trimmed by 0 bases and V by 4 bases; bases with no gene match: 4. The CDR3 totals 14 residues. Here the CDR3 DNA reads TGTGCCAGCAGCCCCGGGACAGCCTCCTACGAGCAGTACTTC. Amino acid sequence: CASSPGTASYEQYF.

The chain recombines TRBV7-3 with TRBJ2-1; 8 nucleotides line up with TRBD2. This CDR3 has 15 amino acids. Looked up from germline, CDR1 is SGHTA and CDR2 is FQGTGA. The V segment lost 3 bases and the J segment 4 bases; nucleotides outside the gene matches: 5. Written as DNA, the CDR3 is TGTGCCAGCAGCTTGGCGGGGGGCGAATACAATGAGCAGTTCTTC. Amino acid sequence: CASSLAGGEYNEQFF.

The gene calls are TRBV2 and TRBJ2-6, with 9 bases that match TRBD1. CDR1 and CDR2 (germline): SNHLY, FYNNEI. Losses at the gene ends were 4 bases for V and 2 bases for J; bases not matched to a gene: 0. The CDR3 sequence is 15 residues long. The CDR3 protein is CASSGQGAGANVLTF. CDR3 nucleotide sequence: TGTGCCAGCAGTGGACAGGGGGCTGGGGCCAACGTCCTGACTTTC.

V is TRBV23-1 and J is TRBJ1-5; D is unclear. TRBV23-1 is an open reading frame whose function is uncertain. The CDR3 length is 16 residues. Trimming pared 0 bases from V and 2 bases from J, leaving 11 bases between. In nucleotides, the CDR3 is TGCGCCAGCAGTCAATCCCTGGCAGGCCGCAATCAGCCCCAGCATTTT. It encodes CASSQSLAGRNQPQHF.

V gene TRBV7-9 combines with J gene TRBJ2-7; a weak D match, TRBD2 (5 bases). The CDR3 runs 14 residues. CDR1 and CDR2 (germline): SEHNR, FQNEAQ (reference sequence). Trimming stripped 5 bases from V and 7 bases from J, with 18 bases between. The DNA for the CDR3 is TGTGCCAGCAGCCATAACGCGGCCGGGGATGAGCAGTACTTC. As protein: CASSHNAAGDEQYF.

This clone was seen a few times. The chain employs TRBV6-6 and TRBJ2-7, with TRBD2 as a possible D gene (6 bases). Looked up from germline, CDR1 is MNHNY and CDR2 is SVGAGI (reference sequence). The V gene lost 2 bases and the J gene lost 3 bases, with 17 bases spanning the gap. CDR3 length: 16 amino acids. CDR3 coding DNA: TGTGCCAGCAGTTACCCCCCCCCGGGGGAGGACTACGAGCAGTACTTC. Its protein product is CASSYPPPGEDYEQYF.

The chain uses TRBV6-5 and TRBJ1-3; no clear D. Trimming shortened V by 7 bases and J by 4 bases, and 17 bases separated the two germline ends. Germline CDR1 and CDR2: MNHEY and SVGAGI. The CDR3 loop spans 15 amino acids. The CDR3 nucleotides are TGTGCCAGCACCGAAGGAAGGAGGGTAGGAAACACCATATATTTT. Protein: CASTEGRRVGNTIYF.

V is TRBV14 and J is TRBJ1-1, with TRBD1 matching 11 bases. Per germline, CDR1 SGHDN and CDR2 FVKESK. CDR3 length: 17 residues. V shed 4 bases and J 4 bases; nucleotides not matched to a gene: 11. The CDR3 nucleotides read TGTGCCAGCAGCCGCTGGGGACAGGGGGGCCAGGGCACTGAAGCTTTCTTT. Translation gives CASSRWGQGGQGTEAFF.

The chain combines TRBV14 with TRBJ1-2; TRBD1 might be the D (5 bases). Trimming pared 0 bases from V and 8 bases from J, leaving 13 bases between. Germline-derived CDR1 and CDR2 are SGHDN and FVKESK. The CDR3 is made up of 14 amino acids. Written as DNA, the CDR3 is TGTGCCAGCAGCCAAGAGGTGGGGCCGGACGGCTACACCTTC. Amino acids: CASSQEVGPDGYTF.

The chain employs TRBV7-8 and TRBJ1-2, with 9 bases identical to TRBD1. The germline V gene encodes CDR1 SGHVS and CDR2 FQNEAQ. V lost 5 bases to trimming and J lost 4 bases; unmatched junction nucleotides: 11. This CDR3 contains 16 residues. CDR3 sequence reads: CASSTRTGGVGYGYTF. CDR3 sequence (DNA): TGTGCCAGCAGCACCCGCACAGGGGGCGTCGGCTATGGCTACACCTTC.

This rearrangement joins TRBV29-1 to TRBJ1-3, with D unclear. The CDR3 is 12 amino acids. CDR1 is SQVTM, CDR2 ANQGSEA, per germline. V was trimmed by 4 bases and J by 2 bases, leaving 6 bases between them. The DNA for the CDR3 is TGCAGCGTTGGCGGAACTGGAAACACCATATATTTT. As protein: CSVGGTGNTIYF.

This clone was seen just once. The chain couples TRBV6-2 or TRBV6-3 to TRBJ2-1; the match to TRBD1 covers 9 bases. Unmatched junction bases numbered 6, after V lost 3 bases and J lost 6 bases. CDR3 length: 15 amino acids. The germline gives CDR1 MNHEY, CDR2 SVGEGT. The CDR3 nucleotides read TGTGCCAGCAGTTATGGGACAGGGTGGTTCAATGAGCAGTTCTTC. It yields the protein CASSYGTGWFNEQFF.

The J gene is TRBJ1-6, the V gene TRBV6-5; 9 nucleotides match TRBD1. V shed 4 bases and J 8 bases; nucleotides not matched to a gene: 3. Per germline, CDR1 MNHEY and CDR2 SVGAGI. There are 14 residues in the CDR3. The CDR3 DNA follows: TGTGCCAGCAGTTCTACAGGGGGCGATTCACCCCTCCACTTT. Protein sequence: CASSSTGGDSPLHF.

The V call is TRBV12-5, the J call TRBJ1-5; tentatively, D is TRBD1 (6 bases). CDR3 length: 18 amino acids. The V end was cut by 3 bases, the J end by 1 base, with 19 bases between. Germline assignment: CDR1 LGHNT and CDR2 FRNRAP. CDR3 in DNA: TGTGCTAGTGGTTTACAGGGTGGAAGATTTAGGAGCAATCAGCCCCAGCATTTT. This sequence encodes CASGLQGGRFRSNQPQHF.

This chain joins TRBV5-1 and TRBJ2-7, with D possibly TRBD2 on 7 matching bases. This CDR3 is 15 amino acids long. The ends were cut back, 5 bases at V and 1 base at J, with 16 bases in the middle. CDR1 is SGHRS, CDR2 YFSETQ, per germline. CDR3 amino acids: CASRGGEPASYEQYF. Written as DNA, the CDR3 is TGCGCCAGCAGAGGGGGGGAGCCCGCATCCTACGAGCAGTACTTC.

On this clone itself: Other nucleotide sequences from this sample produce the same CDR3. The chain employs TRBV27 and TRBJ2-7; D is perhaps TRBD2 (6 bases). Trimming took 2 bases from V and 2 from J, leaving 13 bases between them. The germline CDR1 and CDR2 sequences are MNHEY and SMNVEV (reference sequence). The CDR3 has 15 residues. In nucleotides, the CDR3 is TGTGCCAGCAGTTTAGGGGGGACGGGCCCCTACGAGCAGTACTTC. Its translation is CASSLGGTGPYEQYF.

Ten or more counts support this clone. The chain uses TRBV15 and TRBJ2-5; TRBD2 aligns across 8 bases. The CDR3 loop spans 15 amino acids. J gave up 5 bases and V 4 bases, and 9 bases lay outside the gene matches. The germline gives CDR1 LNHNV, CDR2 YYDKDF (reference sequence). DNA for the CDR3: TGTGCCACCAGCACGGGGCGGGGGGCTTCGGAGACCCAGTACTTC. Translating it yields CATSTGRGASETQYF.

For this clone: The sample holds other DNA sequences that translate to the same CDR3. For the CDR3, the DNA is TGTGCCAGCAGCGTAGCTGGAGCGGGGTACAATGAGCAGTTCTTC. Its translation: CASSVAGAGYNEQFF. The chain is built from TRBV9 and TRBJ2-1, with 7 bases fitting TRBD2. Germline CDR1 reads SGDLS; CDR2 reads YYNGEE. This CDR3 region has 15 residues. After removal of 0 bases from V and 4 bases from J, the junction contained 4 bases not matched to a gene. The full variable domain, rest sourced from reference TRBV9 and TRBJ2-1, is DSGVTQTPKHLITATGQRVTLRCSPRSGDLSVYWYQQSLDQGLQFLIQYYNGEERAKGNILERFSAQQFPDLHSELNLSSLELGDSALYFCASSVAGAGYNEQFFGPGTRLTVL.

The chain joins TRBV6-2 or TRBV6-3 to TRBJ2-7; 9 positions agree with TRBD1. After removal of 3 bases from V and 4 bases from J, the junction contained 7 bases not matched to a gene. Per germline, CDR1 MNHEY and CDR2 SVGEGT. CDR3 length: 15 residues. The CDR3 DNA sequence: TGTGCCAGCAGTTATGCTGGGACAGGGCTATACGAGCAGTACTTC. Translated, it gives CASSYAGTGLYEQYF.

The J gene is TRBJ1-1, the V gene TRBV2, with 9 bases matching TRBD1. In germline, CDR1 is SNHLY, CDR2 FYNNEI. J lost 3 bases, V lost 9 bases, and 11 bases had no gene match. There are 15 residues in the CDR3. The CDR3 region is CARISPGQGHTEAFF. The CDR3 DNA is TGTGCCAGGATCTCACCGGGACAGGGCCACACTGAAGCTTTCTTT.

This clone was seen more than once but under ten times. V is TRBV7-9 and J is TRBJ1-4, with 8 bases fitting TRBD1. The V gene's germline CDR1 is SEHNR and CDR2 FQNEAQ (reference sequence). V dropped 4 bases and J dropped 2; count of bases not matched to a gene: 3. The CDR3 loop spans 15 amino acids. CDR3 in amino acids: CASSSRQGTNEKLFF. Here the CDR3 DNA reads TGTGCCAGCAGCTCGCGACAGGGGACTAATGAAAAACTGTTTTTT.

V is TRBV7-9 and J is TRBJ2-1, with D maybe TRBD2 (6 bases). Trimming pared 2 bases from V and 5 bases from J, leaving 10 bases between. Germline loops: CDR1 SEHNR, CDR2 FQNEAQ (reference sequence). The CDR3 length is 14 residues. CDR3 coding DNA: TGTGCCAGCAGCTTACGGGGGAATCACAATGAGCAGTTCTTC. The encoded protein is CASSLRGNHNEQFF.

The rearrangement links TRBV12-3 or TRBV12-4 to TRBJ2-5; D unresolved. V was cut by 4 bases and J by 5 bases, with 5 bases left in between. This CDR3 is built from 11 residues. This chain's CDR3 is CASSSRETQYF. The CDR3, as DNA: TGTGCCAGCAGTTCTCGGGAGACCCAGTACTTC.

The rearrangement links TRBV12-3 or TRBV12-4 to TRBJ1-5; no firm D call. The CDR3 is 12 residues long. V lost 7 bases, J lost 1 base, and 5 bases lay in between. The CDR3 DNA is TGTGCCAGCAACACGAGCAATCAGCCCCAGCATTTT. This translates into CASNTSNQPQHF.